This T cell receptor beta chain was documented in a study of cytomegalovirus exposure and HLA in healthy donors. This CDR3 contains 14 residues. CDR1 and CDR2 from the germline V gene are SGDLS and YYNGEE. Trimming removed 0 bases at V and 5 bases at J, with 9 bases between. Both 60 Vbeta primers and 13 Jbeta primers went into the PCR. The data were produced by immunoSEQ multiplex PCR, yet TCRdb's version contains in-frame clones alone and is incomplete. This sample carries some 99,000 clones, roughly 69% of them seen once, and the ten largest clones take 5.4%. Study-wide findings and caveats: The number of N-insertions in an Asian-associated ancestry cluster was reportedly below the roughly 660-donor mean in a later analysis. Looking again later, the authors saw that most CMV-associated TCR beta chains seemed HLA-restricted.

Worth noting for this clone: Its antigen is not known.

Material: PBMCs. The TCR originated in a woman in her 70s in good health and CMV-seropositive. This chain joins TRBV9 and TRBJ1-5; D is unclear. CDR3 protein: CASSVDEGYQPQHF. The CDR3 DNA reads TGTGCCAGCAGCGTAGATGAGGGCTATCAGCCCCAGCATTTT.